Listed here are 31 T cell receptor beta chains from one sample, sequenced in a study of T cell clonotyping in hematopoietic cell transplantation. The time point: recipient sample about 28 days before transplant, after cytoreduction. Method: immunoSEQ multiplex PCR; TCRdb's copy keeps in-frame clones and lacks some. This table has under 2,000 clones, approximately 93% appearing once. The specimen comprised peripheral blood mononuclear cells, sampled before stem cell transplant. The receptor source for this set is a woman between 45 and 65 years old with acute myeloid leukemia. Some clones in this sample may be carry-over from other donors' samples.

This clone showed up just once. V gene TRBV2 combines with J gene TRBJ1-2; D is ambiguous. The germline CDR1 and CDR2 sequences are SNHLY and FYNNEI. V lost 1 base and J lost 3, with 6 bases in between. The CDR3 totals 13 residues. CDR3 amino acids: CASSEGSDYGYTF. The DNA for the CDR3 is TGTGCCAGCAGTGAAGGGTCCGACTATGGCTACACCTTC.

The chain employs TRBV2 and TRBJ2-5; tentatively, D is TRBD2 (6 bases). The CDR3 is 13 residues long. Germline V gene lookup returns CDR1 SNHLY and CDR2 FYNNEI. The ends were cut back, 8 bases at V and 0 bases at J, with 10 bases in the middle. In DNA, the CDR3 is TGTGCCAGCCGTCGGGACTACCAAGAGACCCAGTACTTC. Protein: CASRRDYQETQYF.

Only a few counts were recorded for this clone. The chain employs TRBV2 and TRBJ1-1, with TRBD1 matching 8 bases. CDR1 SNHLY and CDR2 FYNNEI come from the germline V gene. V shed 6 bases, J shed 1 base, and the junction held 7 bases outside the gene matches. The CDR3 is 15 amino acids. The CDR3 coding sequence is TGTGCCAGCAGGCGCACAGACAGGGGGAACACTGAAGCTTTCTTT. It is translated as CASRRTDRGNTEAFF. The entire variable domain, with the rest obtained from reference TRBV2 and TRBJ1-1, is as follows: EPEVTQTPSHQVTQMGQEVILRCVPISNHLYFYWYRQILGQKVEFLVSFYNNEISEKSEIFDDQFSVERPDGSNFTLKIRSTKLEDSAMYFCASRRTDRGNTEAFFGQGTRLTVV.

The CDR3 spells CASSIRYAAGDNSPLHF. The CDR3 nucleotides are TGTGCCAGTAGTATACGCTATGCGGCAGGGGATAATTCACCCCTCCACTTT. The chain links TRBV19 to TRBJ1-6; D perhaps matches TRBD1 (6 bases). The ends were cut back, 2 bases at V and 5 bases at J, with 16 bases in the middle. In germline, CDR1 is LNHDA, CDR2 SQIVND (reference sequence). The CDR3 spans 17 residues.

J is TRBJ2-1 and V is TRBV6-1; TRBD2 agrees at 8 bases. The V gene's germline CDR1 is MNHNS and CDR2 SASEGT. Losses at the gene ends were 4 bases for V and 2 bases for J; bases not matched to a gene: 10. This CDR3 comprises 17 residues. CDR3 protein: CASSGLLAGSTYNEQFF. Written as DNA, the CDR3 is TGTGCCAGCAGTGGGTTGTTAGCGGGGTCTACCTACAATGAGCAGTTCTTC.

The V call is TRBV30, the J call TRBJ1-6; tentative D call: TRBD1 (5 bases). The length of the CDR3 is 12 residues. Germline V gives CDR1 GTSNPN, CDR2 SVGIG (reference sequence). Between the trimmed V and J ends, which lost 4 bases and 7 bases, there was a span of 8 bases. The CDR3 nucleotides are TGTGCCTGGACAGGGATCAATTCACCCCTCCACTTT. It yields the protein CAWTGINSPLHF. Based on the CDR3 plus reference TRBV30 and TRBJ1-6, the full variable domain is SQTIHQWPATLVQPVGSPLSLECTVEGTSNPNLYWYRQAAGRGLQLLFYSVGIGQISSEVPQNLSASRPQDRQFILSSKKLLLSDSGFYLCAWTGINSPLHFGNGTRLTVT.

The chain carries TRBV4-1 and TRBJ1-2, with 7 bases identical to TRBD1. Germline CDR1 MGHRA, CDR2 YSYEKL. V shed 3 bases and J 4 bases; nucleotides not matched to a gene: 5. This CDR3 contains 14 residues. CDR3 DNA: TGCGCCAGCAGCCAGGACAGGAGTAGCTATGGCTACACCTTC. As protein: CASSQDRSSYGYTF.

This rearrangement joins TRBV7-2 to TRBJ1-5; 9 nucleotides agree with TRBD1. Germline-derived CDR1 and CDR2 are SGHTA and FQGNSA. The CDR3 length is 15 residues. The V gene end was trimmed by 5 bases and the J gene end by 2 bases; junction bases not matched to a gene: 4. CDR3 residues: CASSTTGGGNQPQHF. Written as DNA, the CDR3 is TGTGCCAGCAGCACAACAGGGGGCGGCAATCAGCCCCAGCATTTT.

This chain connects TRBV5-5 to TRBJ1-3; D is possibly TRBD1 (5 bases). Trimming removed 2 bases from V and 4 bases from J, with 19 bases in between. The CDR3 loop spans 17 amino acids. Looked up from germline, CDR1 is SGHKS and CDR2 is YYEKEE (reference sequence). CDR3 DNA sequence: TGTGCCAGCAGCTTAAAGATGTGGGGGGGACCCGGAAACACCATATATTTT. It translates to CASSLKMWGGPGNTIYF.

The genes are TRBV7-2 and TRBJ2-1; D is undetermined. CDR1 and CDR2 (germline): SGHTA, FQGNSA. The V gene lost 2 bases and the J gene lost 3 bases, with 8 bases spanning the gap. The CDR3 contains 14 residues. The CDR3 sequence is CASSLQRGYNEQFF. CDR3 nucleotide sequence: TGTGCCAGCAGCTTACAAAGAGGCTACAATGAGCAGTTCTTC. Full variable domain (rest looked up from reference TRBV7-2 and TRBJ2-1): GAGVSQSPSNKVTEKGKDVELRCDPISGHTALYWYRQSLGQGLEFLIYFQGNSAPDKSGLPSDRFSAERTGGSVSTLTIQRTQQEDSAVYLCASSLQRGYNEQFFGPGTRLTVL.

The rearrangement links TRBV6-5 to TRBJ2-7; the match to TRBD1 covers 10 bases. V dropped 2 bases and J dropped 2; count of bases not matched to a gene: 3. Per germline, CDR1 MNHEY and CDR2 SVGAGI. The CDR3 is made up of 15 amino acids. The CDR3 DNA sequence: TGTGCCAGCAGTTACCGGGACAGGGGCCCCTACGAGCAGTACTTC. This encodes CASSYRDRGPYEQYF.

Concerning this clone itself: Relative to the germline gene, one junction end is altered; a read error may explain this. The rearrangement uses TRBV4-1 and TRBJ1-2; a possible D gene is TRBD1 (6 bases). The CDR3 has 15 residues. The germline CDR1 and CDR2 sequences are MGHRA and YSYEKL. CDR3 bases: TGCGCCAGCAGCCAAGCCGCAGGGGAATACTATAGCTACACCTTC. This translates into CASSQAAGEYYSYTF.

The rearrangement joins TRBV20-1 to TRBJ2-5, with no clear D. V shed 5 bases and J shed 2 bases, with 6 bases lying between them. Germline-derived CDR1 and CDR2 are DFQATT and SNEGSKA (reference sequence). This CDR3 is built from 11 residues. In DNA form, the CDR3 reads TGCAGTGCTTCGGAACAAGAGACCCAGTACTTC. This translates into CSASEQETQYF.

The V and J genes are TRBV5-1 and TRBJ1-6, with 8 nucleotides matching TRBD1. This CDR3 has 14 amino acids. The trim removed 0 bases at V and 7 bases at J, leaving 0 bases unmatched. Germline CDR1 is SGHRS and CDR2 is YFSETQ. CDR3 sequence: CASSLGTGNSPLHF. The CDR3 DNA reads TGCGCCAGCAGCTTGGGGACAGGGAATTCACCCCTCCACTTT.

CDR3: CASSEERLGGYTF. In nucleotides, the CDR3 is TGTGCCAGCAGTGAAGAAAGACTAGGTGGCTACACCTTC. The V and J genes are TRBV2 and TRBJ1-2; D not certain. Germline CDR1 is SNHLY and CDR2 is FYNNEI. Trimming pared 1 base from V and 7 bases from J, leaving 10 bases between. The CDR3 runs to 13 residues.

This sequence joins TRBV19 and TRBJ2-1, with 8 bases lining up with TRBD2. Trimming took 2 bases from V and 7 from J; bases not matched to a gene: 4. From germline, CDR1 is LNHDA and CDR2 SQIVND (reference sequence). The CDR3 runs 14 residues. In DNA, the CDR3 is TGTGCCAGTAGTATAACGGGGGGGCGGAATGAGCAGTTCTTC. Translating it yields CASSITGGRNEQFF.

The V call is TRBV7-2, the J call TRBJ2-1, with 10 bases aligning to TRBD2. This CDR3 has 15 amino acids. The V and J ends lost 3 bases and 2 bases, in that order; junction bases with no gene match: 1. CDR1 and CDR2 (germline): SGHTA, FQGNSA. This chain's CDR3 is CASSLSGGAYNEQFF. The CDR3 DNA reads as TGTGCCAGCAGCTTGAGCGGGGGGGCCTACAATGAGCAGTTCTTC.

The chain is built from TRBV20-1 and TRBJ1-4; TRBD1 is a possible D gene (6 bases). Germline CDR1 is DFQATT and CDR2 is SNEGSKA (reference sequence). The CDR3 length is 11 residues. This CDR3 reads CRTGINEKLFF. The CDR3 region has the DNA TGCAGGACAGGAATTAATGAAAAACTGTTTTTT.

This clone is a singleton in its sample. The chain uses TRBV28 and TRBJ2-3; the D call may be TRBD1 or TRBD2 (6 bases each). The CDR3 extends over 15 amino acids. Germline values: CDR1 MDHEN, CDR2 SYDVKM. V dropped 8 bases and J dropped 2 bases, with 17 bases sitting between them. This chain's CDR3 is CASSRMRGATDTQYF. The CDR3 nucleotides are TGTGCCAGCTCTAGGATGAGGGGGGCCACAGATACGCAGTATTTT.

The chain has TRBV12-2 and TRBJ2-7. TRBV12-2 is classified as a pseudogene. This CDR3 has 14 residues. The CDR3 sequence: CASRFGALGAEQYF. The CDR3 bases are TGTGCAAGTCGCTTCGGGGCCCTAGGAGCCGAGCAGTACTTC.

This chain links TRBV11-2 with TRBJ2-5; possible D gene TRBD2, 7 bases. V was clipped by 1 base and J by 2 bases, with 20 bases between them. This CDR3 is 18 amino acids long. Germline V CDR1 and CDR2: SGHAT, FQNNGV. For the CDR3, the DNA is TGTGCCAGCAGCTTAGGGAGCCACGGGGGGCTCCCGCAAGAGACCCAGTACTTC. It translates to CASSLGSHGGLPQETQYF.

This chain uses TRBV2 with TRBJ2-5; perhaps TRBD2 as D (6 bases). Trimming shortened V by 1 base and J by 5 bases, and 8 bases separated the two germline ends. The germline V gene has CDR1 SNHLY and CDR2 FYNNEI. This CDR3 comprises 13 residues. The CDR3 sequence is CASSEVRGETQYF. The CDR3 nucleotides are TGTGCCAGCAGTGAAGTACGGGGGGAGACCCAGTACTTC.

The chain recombines TRBV5-5 with TRBJ1-3; D unresolved. Germline V lookup: CDR1 SGHKS, CDR2 YYEKEE (reference sequence). V lost 1 base and J lost 3, with 8 bases in between. This CDR3 contains 14 residues. CDR3 bases: TGTGCCAGCAGCTTGTTAGGGAGTGGAAACACCATATATTTT. Translated, it gives CASSLLGSGNTIYF.

This clone was observed once. V and J are TRBV15 and TRBJ1-5; D ambiguous. With 0 bases removed from V and 2 bases from J, the gap between germline ends came to 17 bases. CDR3 length: 18 residues. Germline CDR1 LNHNV, CDR2 YYDKDF (reference sequence). The CDR3 loop reads CATSRDSNTASGNQPQHF. As DNA, the CDR3 is TGTGCCACCAGCAGAGATAGTAACACCGCCTCCGGCAATCAGCCCCAGCATTTT. Based on the CDR3 plus reference TRBV15 and TRBJ1-5, the full variable domain is DAMVIQNPRYQVTQFGKPVTLSCSQTLNHNVMYWYQQKSSQAPKLLFHYYDKDFNNEADTPDNFQSRRPNTSFCFLDIRSPGLGDTAMYLCATSRDSNTASGNQPQHFGDGTRLSIL.

The chain joins TRBV19 to TRBJ1-2; TRBD1 matches 7 bases. Germline lookup yields CDR1 LNHDA and CDR2 SQIVND (reference sequence). This CDR3 contains 15 residues. Trimming at V came to 5 bases and at J to 2 bases, leaving 8 bases not matched to a gene. The CDR3 region is CASSPGPGGNYGYTF. In nucleotides, the CDR3 is TGTGCCAGTAGTCCAGGCCCAGGGGGGAACTATGGCTACACCTTC.

This clone was found once. The CDR3 region has the DNA TGCGCCAGCAGCCAAGCTCAGACTAACTATGGCTACACCTTC. It codes for CASSQAQTNYGYTF. The rearrangement links TRBV4-1 to TRBJ1-2; D call uncertain. V shed 1 base and J shed 0 bases, with 6 bases lying between them. The CDR3 sequence is 14 residues long. Germline CDR1 reads MGHRA; CDR2 reads YSYEKL.

The CDR3 protein is CASSWPGGSSGANVLTF. DNA for the CDR3: TGTGCCAGCAGCTGGCCAGGGGGTAGCTCTGGGGCCAACGTCCTGACTTTC. J is TRBJ2-6 and V is TRBV5-4; 7 bases match TRBD1. The CDR3 covers 17 residues. The germline CDR1 and CDR2 sequences are SGHNT and YYREEE (reference sequence). J gave up 0 bases and V 3 bases, and 6 bases lay outside the gene matches.

The rearrangement joins TRBV27 to TRBJ1-2; TRBD1 aligns across 7 bases. CDR1 and CDR2 (germline): MNHEY, SMNVEV (reference sequence). CDR3 length equals 15 residues. Trimming cost V 9 bases and J 6 bases; bases outside gene matches: 16. The chain's CDR3 is CASRTRKTGSDGYTF. The CDR3, as DNA: TGTGCCAGTCGAACAAGAAAGACAGGGTCGGATGGCTACACCTTC.

The CDR3 spells CASSMGQGRETQYF. In DNA, the CDR3 is TGTGCCAGCAGCATGGGACAGGGAAGAGAGACCCAGTACTTC. The chain has TRBV6-5 and TRBJ2-5; 9 bases map to TRBD1. V gave up 6 bases and J gave up 4 bases; unmatched junction bases: 6. The CDR3 has 14 residues. In germline, CDR1 is MNHEY, CDR2 SVGAGI.

V usage is TRBV19 and J usage is TRBJ2-5; TRBD1 is a possible D gene (5 bases). V gave up 3 bases and J gave up 2 bases, with 10 bases separating them. There are 14 residues in the CDR3. Per the germline V gene, CDR1 is LNHDA and CDR2 is SQIVND (reference sequence). The DNA of the CDR3 is TGTGCCAGTAGTATTTCAGGGTCTCAAGAGACCCAGTACTTC. As protein: CASSISGSQETQYF.

The gene calls are TRBV30 and TRBJ1-2; D ambiguous. Germline V gives CDR1 GTSNPN, CDR2 SVGIG (reference sequence). There are 16 residues in the CDR3. Trimming left V 3 bases short and J 8 bases short, with 25 bases between. The CDR3 DNA sequence: TGTGCCTGGAGCCTAGGTGGTTTTGGCGGGCCTCGGGGCTACACCTTC. It is translated as CAWSLGGFGGPRGYTF.